This T cell receptor beta chain was identified in a study of blood T cell repertoires in COVID-19. As for the study in general: The United States, Italy and Spain were the sources of the acute and convalescent COVID-19 samples. T cells, B-cell-depleted T cells, or PBMCs supplied cDNA or gDNA.

Here immunoSEQ multiplex PCR was the method, and the copy in TCRdb shows in-frame clones only, minus some. The sample carries tens of thousands of clones, roughly 89% recorded once. The junction had 13 bases not matched to a gene; V was cut back by 4 bases and J by 7 bases. The length of the CDR3 is 16 residues. Germline V CDR1 and CDR2: SGDLS, YYNGEE. There are a few counts of this clone. This chain joins TRBV9 and TRBJ2-3; 9 bases line up with TRBD1. The receptor was derived from a man aged 55 to 70 with active COVID-19. The source material was peripheral blood. The CDR3 coding sequence is TGTGCCAGCAGCCCCGTAACGGGGACAGGGCCAAATACGCAGTATTTT. It specifies CASSPVTGTGPNTQYF.